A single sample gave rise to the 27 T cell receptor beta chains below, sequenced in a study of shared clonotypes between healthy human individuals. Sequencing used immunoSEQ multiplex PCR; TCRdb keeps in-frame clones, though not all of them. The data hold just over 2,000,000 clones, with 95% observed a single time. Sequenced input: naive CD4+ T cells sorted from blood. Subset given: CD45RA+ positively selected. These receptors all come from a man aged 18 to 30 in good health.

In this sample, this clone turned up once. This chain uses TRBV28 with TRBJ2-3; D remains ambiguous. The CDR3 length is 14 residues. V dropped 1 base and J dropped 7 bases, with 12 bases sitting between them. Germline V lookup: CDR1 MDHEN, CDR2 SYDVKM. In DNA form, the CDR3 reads TGTGCCAGCAGTTTATCCGTAGTTTCAAATACGCAGTATTTT. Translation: CASSLSVVSNTQYF.

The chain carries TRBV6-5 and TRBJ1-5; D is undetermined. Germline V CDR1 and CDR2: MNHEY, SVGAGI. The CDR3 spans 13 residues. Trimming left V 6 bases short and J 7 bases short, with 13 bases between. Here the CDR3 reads CASSRTALQPQHF. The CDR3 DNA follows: TGTGCCAGCAGCCGGACGGCCCTGCAGCCCCAGCATTTT.

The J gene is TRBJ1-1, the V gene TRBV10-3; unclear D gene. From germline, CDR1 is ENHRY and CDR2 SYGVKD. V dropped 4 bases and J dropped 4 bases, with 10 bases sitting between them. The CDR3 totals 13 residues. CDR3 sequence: CAISGGAFTEAFF. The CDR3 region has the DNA TGTGCCATCAGTGGTGGAGCATTCACTGAAGCTTTCTTT.

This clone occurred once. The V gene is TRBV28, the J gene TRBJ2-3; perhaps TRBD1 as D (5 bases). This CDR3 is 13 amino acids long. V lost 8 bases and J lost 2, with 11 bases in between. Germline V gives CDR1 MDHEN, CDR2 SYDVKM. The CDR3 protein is CASSEGATDTQYF. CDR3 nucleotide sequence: TGTGCCAGCTCAGAAGGGGCCACAGATACGCAGTATTTT. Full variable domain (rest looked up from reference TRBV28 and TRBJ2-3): DVKVTQSSRYLVKRTGEKVFLECVQDMDHENMFWYRQDPGLGLRLIYFSYDVKMKEKGDIPEGYSVSREKKERFSLILESASTNQTSMYLCASSEGATDTQYFGPGTRLTVL.

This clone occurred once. The CDR3 region is CAWSGARQGTYTF. CDR3 sequence (DNA): TGTGCCTGGAGTGGCGCCCGTCAGGGAACCTACACCTTC. The chain links TRBV30 to TRBJ1-2; D might be TRBD1 (5 bases). The CDR3 has 13 residues. The germline CDR1 and CDR2 sequences are GTSNPN and SVGIG (reference sequence). Trimming left V 1 base short and J 10 bases short, with 16 bases between.

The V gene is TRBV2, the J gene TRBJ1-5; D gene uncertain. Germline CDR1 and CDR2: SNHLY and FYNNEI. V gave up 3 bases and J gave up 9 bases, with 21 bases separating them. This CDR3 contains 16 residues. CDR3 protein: CASSEGGYSARVPQHF. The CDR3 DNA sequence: TGTGCCAGCAGTGAGGGAGGTTACTCTGCCCGCGTGCCCCAGCATTTT.

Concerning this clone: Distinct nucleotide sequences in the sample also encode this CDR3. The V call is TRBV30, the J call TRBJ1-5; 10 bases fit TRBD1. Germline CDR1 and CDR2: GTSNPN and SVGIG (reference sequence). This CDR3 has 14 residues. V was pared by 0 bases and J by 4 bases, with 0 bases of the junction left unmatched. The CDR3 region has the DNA TGTGCCTGGAGTGTGGGACAGGGGAATCAGCCCCAGCATTTT. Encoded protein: CAWSVGQGNQPQHF. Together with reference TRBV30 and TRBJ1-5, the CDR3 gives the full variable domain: SQTIHQWPATLVQPVGSPLSLECTVEGTSNPNLYWYRQAAGRGLQLLFYSVGIGQISSEVPQNLSASRPQDRQFILSSKKLLLSDSGFYLCAWSVGQGNQPQHFGDGTRLSIL.

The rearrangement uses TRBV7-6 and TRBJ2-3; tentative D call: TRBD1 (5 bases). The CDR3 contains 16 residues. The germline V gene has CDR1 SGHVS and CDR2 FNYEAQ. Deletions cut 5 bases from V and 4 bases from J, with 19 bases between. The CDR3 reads CASSPTNPGLADTQYF. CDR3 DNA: TGTGCCAGCAGCCCGACGAACCCAGGGCTAGCAGATACGCAGTATTTT.

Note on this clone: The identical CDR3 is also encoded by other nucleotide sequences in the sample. The CDR3 region has the DNA TGTGCCAGCAGCTTAGGGGGCGCGGATACGCAGTATTTT. Encoded protein: CASSLGGADTQYF. V gene TRBV7-6 combines with J gene TRBJ2-3; D may be TRBD1 (5 bases). The CDR3 has 13 amino acids. Looked up from germline, CDR1 is SGHVS and CDR2 is FNYEAQ. Trimming left V 1 base short and J 6 bases short, with 8 bases between.

The CDR3 DNA reads TGCGCCAGCAGCACGACTAGCGGGAGACACCGGAATGAGCAGTTCTTC. It encodes CASSTTSGRHRNEQFF. The rearrangement uses TRBV5-1 and TRBJ2-1; 12 bases agree with TRBD2. Germline CDR1 is SGHRS and CDR2 is YFSETQ. CDR3 size: 16 residues. V lost 4 bases and J lost 7; bases outside the gene matches: 9.

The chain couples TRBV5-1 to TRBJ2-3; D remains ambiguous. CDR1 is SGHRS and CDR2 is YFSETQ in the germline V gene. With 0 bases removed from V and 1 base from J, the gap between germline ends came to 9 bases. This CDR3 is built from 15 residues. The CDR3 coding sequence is TGCGCCAGCAGCTTGGGTCACTTGGGCACAGATACGCAGTATTTT. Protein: CASSLGHLGTDTQYF.

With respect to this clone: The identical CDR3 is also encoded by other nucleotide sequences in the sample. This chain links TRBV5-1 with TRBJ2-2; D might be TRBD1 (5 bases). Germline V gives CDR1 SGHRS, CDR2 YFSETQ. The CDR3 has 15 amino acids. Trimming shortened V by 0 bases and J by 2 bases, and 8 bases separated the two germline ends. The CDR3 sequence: CASSLEQGNTGELFF. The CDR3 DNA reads TGCGCCAGCAGCTTGGAGCAGGGCAACACCGGGGAGCTGTTTTTT.

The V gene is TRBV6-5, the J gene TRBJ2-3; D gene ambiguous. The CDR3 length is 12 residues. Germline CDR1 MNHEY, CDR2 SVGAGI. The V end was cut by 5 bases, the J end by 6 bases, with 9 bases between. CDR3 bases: TGTGCCAGCAGTCCTGGTCGGGATACGCAGTATTTT. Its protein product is CASSPGRDTQYF.

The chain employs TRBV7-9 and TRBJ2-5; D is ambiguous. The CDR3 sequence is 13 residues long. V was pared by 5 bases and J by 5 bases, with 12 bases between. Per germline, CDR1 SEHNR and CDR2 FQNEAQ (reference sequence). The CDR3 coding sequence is TGTGCCAGCAGCCTTGATCCACGTGAGACCCAGTACTTC. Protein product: CASSLDPRETQYF.

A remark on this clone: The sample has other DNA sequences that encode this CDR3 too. CDR3: CASSYWGTGELFF. CDR3 DNA sequence: TGTGCCAGCAGTTACTGGGGCACCGGGGAGCTGTTTTTT. The gene calls are TRBV6-5 and TRBJ2-2; D remains unclear. V was trimmed by 1 base and J by 4 bases, leaving 4 bases between them. CDR3 length: 13 residues. Germline CDR1 is MNHEY and CDR2 is SVGAGI.

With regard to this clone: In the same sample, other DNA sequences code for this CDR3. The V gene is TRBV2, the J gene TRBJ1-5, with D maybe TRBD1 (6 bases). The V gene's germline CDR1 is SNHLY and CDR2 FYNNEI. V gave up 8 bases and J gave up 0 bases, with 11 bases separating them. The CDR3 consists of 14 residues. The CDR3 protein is CASSGQYSNQPQHF. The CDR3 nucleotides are TGTGCCAGCTCGGGACAATATAGCAATCAGCCCCAGCATTTT.

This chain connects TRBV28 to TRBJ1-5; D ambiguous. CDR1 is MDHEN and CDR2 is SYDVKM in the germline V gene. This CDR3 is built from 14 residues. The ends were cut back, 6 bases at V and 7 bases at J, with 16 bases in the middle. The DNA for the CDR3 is TGTGCCAGCAGCTCGCCGGAGGGCCGGCAGCCCCAGCATTTT. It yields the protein CASSSPEGRQPQHF.

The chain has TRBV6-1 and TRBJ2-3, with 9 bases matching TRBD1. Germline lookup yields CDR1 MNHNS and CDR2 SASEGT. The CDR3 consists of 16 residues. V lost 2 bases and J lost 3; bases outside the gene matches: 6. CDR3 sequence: CASSESRGQGTDTQYF. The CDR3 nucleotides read TGTGCCAGCAGTGAATCTCGGGGACAGGGAACAGATACGCAGTATTTT.

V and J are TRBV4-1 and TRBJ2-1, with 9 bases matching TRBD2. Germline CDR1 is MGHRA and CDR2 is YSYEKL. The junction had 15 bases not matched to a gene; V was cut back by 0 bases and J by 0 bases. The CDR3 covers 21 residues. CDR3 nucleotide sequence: TGCGCCAGCAGCCAAGATCGGTTAGCGGGGGCTCCCCGCCGCTCCTACAATGAGCAGTTCTTC. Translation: CASSQDRLAGAPRRSYNEQFF.

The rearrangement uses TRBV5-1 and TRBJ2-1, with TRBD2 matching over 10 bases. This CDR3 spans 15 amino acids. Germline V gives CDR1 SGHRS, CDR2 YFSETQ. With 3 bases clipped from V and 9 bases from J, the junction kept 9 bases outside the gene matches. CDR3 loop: CASSSRSGGPGEQFF. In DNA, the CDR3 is TGCGCCAGCAGCTCCCGTAGCGGGGGGCCGGGTGAGCAGTTCTTC.

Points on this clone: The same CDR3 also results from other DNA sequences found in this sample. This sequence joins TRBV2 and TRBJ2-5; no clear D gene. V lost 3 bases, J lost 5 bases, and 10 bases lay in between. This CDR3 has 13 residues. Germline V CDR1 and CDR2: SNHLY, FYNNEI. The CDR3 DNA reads TGTGCCAGCAGTGACCGGGTTCGGGAGACCCAGTACTTC. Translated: CASSDRVRETQYF. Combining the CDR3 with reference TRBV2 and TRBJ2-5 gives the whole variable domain EPEVTQTPSHQVTQMGQEVILRCVPISNHLYFYWYRQILGQKVEFLVSFYNNEISEKSEIFDDQFSVERPDGSNFTLKIRSTKLEDSAMYFCASSDRVRETQYFGPGTRLLVL.

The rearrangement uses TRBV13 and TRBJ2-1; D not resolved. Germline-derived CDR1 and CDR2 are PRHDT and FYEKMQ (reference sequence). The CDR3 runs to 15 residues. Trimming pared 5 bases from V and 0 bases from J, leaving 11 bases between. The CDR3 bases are TGTGCCAGCAGCACCGATAGACCCTCCTACAATGAGCAGTTCTTC. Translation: CASSTDRPSYNEQFF.

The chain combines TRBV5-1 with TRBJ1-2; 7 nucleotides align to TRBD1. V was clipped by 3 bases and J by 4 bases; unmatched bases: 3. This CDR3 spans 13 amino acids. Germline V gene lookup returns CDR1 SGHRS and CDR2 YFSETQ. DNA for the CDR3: TGCGCCAGCAGCTACGGACAGGCCTATGGCTACACCTTC. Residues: CASSYGQAYGYTF.

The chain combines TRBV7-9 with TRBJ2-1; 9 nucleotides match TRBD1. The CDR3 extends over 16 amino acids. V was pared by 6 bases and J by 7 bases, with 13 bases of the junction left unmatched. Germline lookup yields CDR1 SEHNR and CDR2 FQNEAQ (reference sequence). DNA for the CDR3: TGTGCCAGCAGTCGTGGGACGGGACAGGGAGGGAATGAGCAGTTCTTC. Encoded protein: CASSRGTGQGGNEQFF.

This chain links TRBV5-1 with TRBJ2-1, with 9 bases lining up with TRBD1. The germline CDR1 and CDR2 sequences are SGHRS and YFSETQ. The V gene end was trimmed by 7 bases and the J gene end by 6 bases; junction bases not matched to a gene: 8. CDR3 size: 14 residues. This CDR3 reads CASWRTGETNEQFF. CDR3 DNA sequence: TGCGCCAGCTGGCGGACAGGGGAAACCAATGAGCAGTTCTTC. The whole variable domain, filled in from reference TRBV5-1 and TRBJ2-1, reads KAGVTQTPRYLIKTRGQQVTLSCSPISGHRSVSWYQQTPGQGLQFLFEYFSETQRNKGNFPGRFSGRQFSNSRSEMNVSTLELGDSALYLCASWRTGETNEQFFGPGTRLTVL.

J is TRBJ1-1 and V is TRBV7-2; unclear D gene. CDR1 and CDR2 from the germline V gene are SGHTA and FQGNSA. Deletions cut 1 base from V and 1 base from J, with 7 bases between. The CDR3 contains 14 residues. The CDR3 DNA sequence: TGTGCCAGCAGCTTAGTGGCCAGGAACACTGAAGCTTTCTTT. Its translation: CASSLVARNTEAFF.

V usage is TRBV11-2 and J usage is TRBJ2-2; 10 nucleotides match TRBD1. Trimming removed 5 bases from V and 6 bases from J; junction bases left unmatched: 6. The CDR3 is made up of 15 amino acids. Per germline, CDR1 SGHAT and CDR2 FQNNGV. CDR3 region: CASSPSGQGAGELFF. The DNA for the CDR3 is TGTGCCAGCAGCCCCTCTGGACAGGGGGCCGGGGAGCTGTTTTTT.